This entry lists 13 T cell receptor beta chains sequenced from one sample in a study of shared clonotypes between healthy human individuals. Some clones are missing from TCRdb's copy, which holds only in-frame ones; the method was immunoSEQ multiplex PCR. The table records 450,000 or so clones, approximately 77% of them present only once. The sequencing input was PBMCs. The source is a middle-aged woman in good health. Some clones in this sample may be carry-over from other donors' samples.

V usage is TRBV10-3 and J usage is TRBJ2-7, with 7 bases identical to TRBD2. V shed 3 bases, J shed 0 bases, and the junction held 5 bases outside the gene matches. This CDR3 contains 15 residues. The germline V gene encodes CDR1 ENHRY and CDR2 SYGVKD. CDR3 in DNA: TGTGCCATCAGTGAATCTCTAGCGGTCTCCTACGAGCAGTACTTC. This sequence encodes CAISESLAVSYEQYF.

V and J are TRBV10-3 and TRBJ2-6; D uncertain. There are 16 residues in the CDR3. Germline V CDR1 and CDR2: ENHRY, SYGVKD. The V end lost 0 bases, the J end lost 0 bases, and 6 bases lay between the germline ends. CDR3: CAISESEGSGANVLTF. In DNA, the CDR3 is TGTGCCATCAGTGAGTCGGAAGGCTCTGGGGCCAACGTCCTGACTTTC.

The gene calls are TRBV9 and TRBJ2-3, with D possibly being TRBD1 or TRBD2 (5 bases each). Trimming took 0 bases from V and 9 from J, leaving 5 bases between them. From germline, CDR1 is SGDLS and CDR2 YYNGEE. This CDR3 has 11 amino acids. CDR3 bases: TGTGCCAGCAGCGTAGGGGGGACGCAGTATTTT. Encoded protein: CASSVGGTQYF.

The chain employs TRBV13 and TRBJ2-7, with 12 nucleotides matching TRBD2. Unmatched junction bases numbered 10, after V lost 2 bases and J lost 2 bases. Germline values: CDR1 PRHDT, CDR2 FYEKMQ (reference sequence). The CDR3 is 18 residues long. The CDR3 DNA reads as TGTGCCAGCAGCTTATGGGCTAGCGGGAGGGCCCTAACCTACGAGCAGTACTTC. Translated: CASSLWASGRALTYEQYF.

The rearrangement links TRBV28 to TRBJ1-2; D call uncertain. V lost 5 bases to trimming and J lost 0 bases, with 16 bases between them. The CDR3 runs 16 residues. CDR1 and CDR2 from the germline V gene are MDHEN and SYDVKM. The DNA of the CDR3 is TGTGCCAGCAGTCGGACCCTCCTCGTGGCTAACTATGGCTACACCTTC. Its translation: CASSRTLLVANYGYTF.

V gene TRBV10-3 combines with J gene TRBJ2-2; 7 bases agree with TRBD1. The CDR3 is 13 residues long. Losses at the gene ends were 7 bases for V and 6 bases for J; bases not matched to a gene: 5. Germline-derived CDR1 and CDR2 are ENHRY and SYGVKD. The CDR3 loop reads CAIKGASAGELFF. Here the CDR3 DNA reads TGTGCCATCAAGGGGGCATCGGCCGGGGAGCTGTTTTTT.

About this clone: A far larger clone differs by one base, so this is likely a read error. This chain links TRBV29-1 with TRBJ1-2; D call uncertain. Germline V lookup: CDR1 SQVTM, CDR2 ANQGSEA. This CDR3 region has 12 residues. Trimming removed 0 bases at V and 3 bases at J, with 5 bases between. The CDR3 DNA is TGCAGCGTTGAAGACCATGACTATGGCTACACCTTC. It specifies CSVEDHDYGYTF.

This chain connects TRBV4-2 to TRBJ2-2, with TRBD1 identical over 11 bases. V lost 4 bases, J lost 1 base, and 2 bases stayed unmatched. Per the germline V gene, CDR1 is LGHNA and CDR2 is YNFKEQ. CDR3 length equals 16 residues. This CDR3 is CASSLGTGGNTGELFF. The DNA for the CDR3 is TGTGCCAGCAGCCTGGGGACAGGGGGGAACACCGGGGAGCTGTTTTTT.

This clone has just a few counts. The chain recombines TRBV5-1 with TRBJ2-5; 13 bases are shared with TRBD2. J was trimmed by 3 bases and V by 3 bases; bases with no gene match: 8. The germline V gene has CDR1 SGHRS and CDR2 YFSETQ. The CDR3 has 17 amino acids. The CDR3 bases are TGCGCCAGCAGCTCAAAACCCGGACTAGCGGGAGAAGAGACCCAGTACTTC. Its translation: CASSSKPGLAGEETQYF.

This clone was seen only a few times. The chain is built from TRBV7-3 and TRBJ2-2; D could derive from TRBD1 or TRBD2 (5 bases each). V gave up 3 bases and J gave up 8 bases, with 13 bases separating them. The CDR3 consists of 14 residues. In germline, CDR1 is SGHTA, CDR2 FQGTGA. The CDR3: CASSFVAGTGELFF. The CDR3 nucleotides read TGTGCCAGCAGCTTCGTGGCAGGGACGGGGGAGCTGTTTTTT. Full variable domain (remainder filled in from reference TRBV7-3 and TRBJ2-2): GAGVSQTPSNKVTEKGKYVELRCDPISGHTALYWYRQSLGQGPEFLIYFQGTGAADDSGLPNDRFFAVRPEGSVSTLKIQRTERGDSAVYLCASSFVAGTGELFFGEGSRLTVL.

The chain uses TRBV30 and TRBJ1-1; TRBD1 might be the D (6 bases). The germline CDR1 and CDR2 sequences are GTSNPN and SVGIG (reference sequence). Trimming took off 3 bases at V and 0 bases at J, with 8 bases between the two ends. There are 13 residues in the CDR3. Here the CDR3 DNA reads TGTGCCTGGAGGGACAGAATGAACACTGAAGCTTTCTTT. Its protein is CAWRDRMNTEAFF.

The chain employs TRBV27 and TRBJ1-2; the D gene is possibly TRBD1 (5 bases). Germline CDR1 and CDR2: MNHEY and SMNVEV (reference sequence). Trimming pared 6 bases from V and 3 bases from J, leaving 29 bases between. There are 19 residues in the CDR3. CDR3 nucleotides: TGTGCCAGCAGGGGTCCTCCCCAAGGGACTCGCTCTGTCCACTATGGCTACACCTTC. This translates into CASRGPPQGTRSVHYGYTF.

Points on this clone: A read error is the likely source, as a far larger clone sits one nucleotide away. The rearrangement uses TRBV6-1 and TRBJ2-7; D may match TRBD1 or TRBD2 (5 bases each). V lost 2 bases, J lost 2 bases, and 13 bases lay in between. The CDR3 runs 15 residues. Germline V gene data show CDR1 as MNHNS and CDR2 as SASEGT. CDR3 in DNA: TGTGCCAGCAGTGAACAGACAGAGGAGGCCTACGAGCAGTACTTC. Translating gives CASSEQTEEAYEQYF.